The subject of this entry is one T cell receptor (beta chain). The antigen is not known. PCR amplification relied on 60 Vbeta primers (plus 13 Jbeta primers). Sequenced by immunoSEQ multiplex PCR; TCRdb stores in-frame clones only, minus some. The sample includes some 270,000 clones, 80% to 95% seen only once; the top ten take 1.7%. The CDR3 covers 19 residues. Trimming took 5 bases from V and 0 from J; bases not matched to a gene: 12. The germline CDR1 and CDR2 sequences are SGHTA and FQGNSA. The record originates from a study of cytomegalovirus exposure and HLA in healthy donors. Notes on the study in general: In an earlier analysis, most TCR beta V segments were productive about 87% or about 30% of the time. In vitro data verified a few CMV-associated chains as specific for CMV antigens.

The J gene is TRBJ2-1, the V gene TRBV7-2, with 11 bases aligning to TRBD2. The sequencing input was PBMCs. The receptor was isolated from a girl aged 2 to 10 in good health and CMV-seronegative. The CDR3 nucleotides are TGTGCCAGCAGCAAACCGGGACTAGCGGAGGAGAGCTCCTACAATGAGCAGTTCTTC. This encodes CASSKPGLAEESSYNEQFF. Combining the CDR3 with reference TRBV7-2 and TRBJ2-1 gives the whole variable domain GAGVSQSPSNKVTEKGKDVELRCDPISGHTALYWYRQSLGQGLEFLIYFQGNSAPDKSGLPSDRFSAERTGGSVSTLTIQRTQQEDSAVYLCASSKPGLAEESSYNEQFFGPGTRLTVL.